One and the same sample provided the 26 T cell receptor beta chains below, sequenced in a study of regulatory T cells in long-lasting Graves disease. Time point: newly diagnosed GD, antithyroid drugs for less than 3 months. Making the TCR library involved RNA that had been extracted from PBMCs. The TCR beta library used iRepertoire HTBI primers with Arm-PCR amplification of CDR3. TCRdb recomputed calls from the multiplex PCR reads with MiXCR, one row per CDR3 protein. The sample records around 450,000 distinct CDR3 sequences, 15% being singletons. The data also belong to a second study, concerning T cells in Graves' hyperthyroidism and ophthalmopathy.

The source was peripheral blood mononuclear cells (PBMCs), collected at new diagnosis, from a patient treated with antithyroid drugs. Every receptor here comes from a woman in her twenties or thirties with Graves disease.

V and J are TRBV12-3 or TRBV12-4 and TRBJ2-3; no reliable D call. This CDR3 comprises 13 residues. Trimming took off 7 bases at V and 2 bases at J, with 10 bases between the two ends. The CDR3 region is CASTLVPTDTQYF. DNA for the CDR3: TGTGCCAGCACTCTAGTACCCACAGATACGCAGTATTTT.

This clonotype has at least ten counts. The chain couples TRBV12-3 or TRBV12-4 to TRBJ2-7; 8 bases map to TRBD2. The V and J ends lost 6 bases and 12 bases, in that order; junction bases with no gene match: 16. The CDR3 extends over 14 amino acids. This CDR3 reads CASRRGRLAGSRYF. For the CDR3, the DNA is TGTGCCAGCAGGAGGGGAAGGCTAGCGGGTTCAAGGTACTTC.

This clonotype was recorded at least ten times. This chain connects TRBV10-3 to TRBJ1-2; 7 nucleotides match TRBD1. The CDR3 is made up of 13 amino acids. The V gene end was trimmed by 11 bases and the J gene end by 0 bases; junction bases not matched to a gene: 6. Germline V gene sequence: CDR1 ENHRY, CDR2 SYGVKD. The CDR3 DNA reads TGTGCCTCGCAAGGGGGCGCTAACTATGGCTACACCTTC. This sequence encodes CASQGGANYGYTF.

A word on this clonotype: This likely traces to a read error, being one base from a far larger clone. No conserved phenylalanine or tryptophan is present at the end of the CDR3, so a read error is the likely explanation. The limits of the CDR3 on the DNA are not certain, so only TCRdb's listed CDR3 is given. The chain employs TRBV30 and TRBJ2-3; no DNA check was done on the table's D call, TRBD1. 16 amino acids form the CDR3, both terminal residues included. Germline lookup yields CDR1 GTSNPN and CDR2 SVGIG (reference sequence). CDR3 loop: CAWTMGATGPLYEQYC.

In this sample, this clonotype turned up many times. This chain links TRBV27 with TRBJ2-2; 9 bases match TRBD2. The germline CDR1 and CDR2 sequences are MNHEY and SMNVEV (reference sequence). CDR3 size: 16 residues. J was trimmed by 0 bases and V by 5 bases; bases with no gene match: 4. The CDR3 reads CASSLAGPSNTGELFF. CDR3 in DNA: TGTGCCAGCAGTCTAGCGGGACCCTCGAACACCGGGGAGCTGTTTTTT.

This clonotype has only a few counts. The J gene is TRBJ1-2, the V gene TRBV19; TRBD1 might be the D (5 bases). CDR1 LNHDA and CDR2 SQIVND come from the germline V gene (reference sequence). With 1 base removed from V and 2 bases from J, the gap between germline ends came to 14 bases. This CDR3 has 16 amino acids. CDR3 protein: CASSIVGRAANYGYTF. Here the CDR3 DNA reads TGTGCCAGTAGTATAGTAGGCAGGGCAGCAAACTATGGCTACACCTTC.

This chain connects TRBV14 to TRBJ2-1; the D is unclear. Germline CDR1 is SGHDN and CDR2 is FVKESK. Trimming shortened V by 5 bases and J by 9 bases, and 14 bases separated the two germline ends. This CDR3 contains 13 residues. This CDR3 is CASSGERPGEQFF. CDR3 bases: TGTGCCAGCAGCGGTGAAAGGCCCGGTGAGCAGTTCTTC. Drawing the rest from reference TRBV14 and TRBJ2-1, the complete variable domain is EAGVTQFPSHSVIEKGQTVTLRCDPISGHDNLYWYRRVMGKEIKFLLHFVKESKQDESGMPNNRFLAERTGGTYSTLKVQPAELEDSGVYFCASSGERPGEQFFGPGTRLTVL.

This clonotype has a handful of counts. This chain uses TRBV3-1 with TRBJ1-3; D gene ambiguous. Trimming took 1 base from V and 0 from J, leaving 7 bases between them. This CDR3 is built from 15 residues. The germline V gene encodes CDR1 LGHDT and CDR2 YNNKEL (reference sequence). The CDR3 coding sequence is TGTGCCAGCAGCCAAGGAATGGTCTCTGGAAACACCATATATTTT. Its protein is CASSQGMVSGNTIYF.

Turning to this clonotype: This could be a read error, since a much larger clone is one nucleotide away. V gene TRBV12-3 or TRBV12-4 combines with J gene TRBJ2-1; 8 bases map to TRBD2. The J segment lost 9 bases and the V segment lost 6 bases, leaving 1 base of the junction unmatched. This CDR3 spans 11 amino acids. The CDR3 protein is CASRLAAEQFF. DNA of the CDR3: TGTGCCAGCAGACTAGCGGCTGAGCAGTTCTTC.

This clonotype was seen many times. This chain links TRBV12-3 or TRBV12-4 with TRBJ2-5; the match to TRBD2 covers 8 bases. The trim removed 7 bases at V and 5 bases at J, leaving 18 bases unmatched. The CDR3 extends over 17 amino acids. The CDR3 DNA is TGTGCCAGCACCTTCCCCCTGAGGGGCGGGAGGTGGGAGACCCAGTACTTC. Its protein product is CASTFPLRGGRWETQYF.

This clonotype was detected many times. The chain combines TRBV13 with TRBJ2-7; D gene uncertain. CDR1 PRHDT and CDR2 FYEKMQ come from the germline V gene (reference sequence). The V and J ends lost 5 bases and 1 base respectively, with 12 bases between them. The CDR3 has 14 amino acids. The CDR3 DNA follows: TGTGCCAGCAGCCTCCCCCGGCGTTCCTACGAGCAGTACTTC. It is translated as CASSLPRRSYEQYF. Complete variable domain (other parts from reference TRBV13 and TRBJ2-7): AAGVIQSPRHLIKEKRETATLKCYPIPRHDTVYWYQQGPGQDPQFLISFYEKMQSDKGSIPDRFSAQQFSDYHSELNMSSLELGDSALYFCASSLPRRSYEQYFGPGTRLTVT.

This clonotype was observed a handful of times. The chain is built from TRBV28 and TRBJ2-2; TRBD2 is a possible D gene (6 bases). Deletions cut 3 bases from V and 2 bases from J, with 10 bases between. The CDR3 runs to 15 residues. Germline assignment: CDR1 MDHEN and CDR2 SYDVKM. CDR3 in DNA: TGTGCCAGCAGTTTGTGGGGGGAAAACACCGGGGAGCTGTTTTTT. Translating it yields CASSLWGENTGELFF. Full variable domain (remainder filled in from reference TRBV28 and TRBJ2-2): DVKVTQSSRYLVKRTGEKVFLECVQDMDHENMFWYRQDPGLGLRLIYFSYDVKMKEKGDIPEGYSVSREKKERFSLILESASTNQTSMYLCASSLWGENTGELFFGEGSRLTVL.

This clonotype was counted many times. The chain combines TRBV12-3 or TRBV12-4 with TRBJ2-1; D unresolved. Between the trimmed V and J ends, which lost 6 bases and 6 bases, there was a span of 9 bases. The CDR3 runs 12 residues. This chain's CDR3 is CASRMTVNEQFF. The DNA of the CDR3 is TGTGCCAGCAGAATGACCGTCAATGAGCAGTTCTTC.

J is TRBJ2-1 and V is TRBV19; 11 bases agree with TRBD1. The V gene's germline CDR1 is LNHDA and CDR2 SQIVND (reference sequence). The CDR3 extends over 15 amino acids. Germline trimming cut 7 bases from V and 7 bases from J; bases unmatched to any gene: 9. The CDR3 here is CASNPRGTGGNEQFF. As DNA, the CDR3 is TGTGCCAGTAATCCCCGCGGGACAGGGGGAAATGAGCAGTTCTTC.

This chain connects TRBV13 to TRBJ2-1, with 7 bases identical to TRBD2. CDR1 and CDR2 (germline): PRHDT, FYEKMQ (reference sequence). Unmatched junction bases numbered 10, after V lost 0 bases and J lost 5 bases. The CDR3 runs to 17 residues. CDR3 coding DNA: TGTGCCAGCAGCTTAGGCCAACGGGAGGACTTCCACAATGAGCAGTTCTTC. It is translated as CASSLGQREDFHNEQFF.

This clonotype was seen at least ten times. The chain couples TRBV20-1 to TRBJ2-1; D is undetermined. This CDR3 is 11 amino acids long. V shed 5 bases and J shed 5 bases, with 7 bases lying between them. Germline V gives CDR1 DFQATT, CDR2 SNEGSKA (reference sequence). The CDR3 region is CSARTHNEQFF. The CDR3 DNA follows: TGCAGTGCTCGGACCCACAATGAGCAGTTCTTC.

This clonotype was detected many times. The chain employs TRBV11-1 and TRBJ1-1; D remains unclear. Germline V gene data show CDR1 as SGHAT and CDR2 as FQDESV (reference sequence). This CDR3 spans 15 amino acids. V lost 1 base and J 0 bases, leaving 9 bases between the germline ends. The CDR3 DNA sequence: TGTGCCAGCAGCTTAGACGTAGTAATGAACACTGAAGCTTTCTTT. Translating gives CASSLDVVMNTEAFF. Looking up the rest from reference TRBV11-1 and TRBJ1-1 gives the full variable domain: EAEVAQSPRYKITEKSQAVAFWCDPISGHATLYWYRQILGQGPELLVQFQDESVVDDSQLPKDRFSAERLKGVDSTLKIQPAELGDSAMYLCASSLDVVMNTEAFFGQGTRLTVV.

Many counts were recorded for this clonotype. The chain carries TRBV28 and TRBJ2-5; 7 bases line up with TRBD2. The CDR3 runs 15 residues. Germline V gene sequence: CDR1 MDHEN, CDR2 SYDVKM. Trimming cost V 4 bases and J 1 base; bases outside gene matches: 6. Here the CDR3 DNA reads TGTGCCAGCAGTTGGAGCGGGGCCTTCCAAGAGACCCAGTACTTC. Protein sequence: CASSWSGAFQETQYF.

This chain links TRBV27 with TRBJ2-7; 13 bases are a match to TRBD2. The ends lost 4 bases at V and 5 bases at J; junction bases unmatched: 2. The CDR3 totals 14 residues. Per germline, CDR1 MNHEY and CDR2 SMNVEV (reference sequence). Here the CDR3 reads CASSSGTSGNEQYF. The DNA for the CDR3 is TGTGCCAGCAGTTCAGGGACTAGCGGGAACGAGCAGTACTTC.

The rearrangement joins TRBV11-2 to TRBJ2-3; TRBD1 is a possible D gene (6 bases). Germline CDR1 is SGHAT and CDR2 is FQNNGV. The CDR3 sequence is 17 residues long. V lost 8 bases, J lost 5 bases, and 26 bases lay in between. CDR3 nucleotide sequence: TGTGCCAGCGAAGGGCCGCTTGGACAGAACCCCATAGATACGCAGTATTTT. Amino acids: CASEGPLGQNPIDTQYF.

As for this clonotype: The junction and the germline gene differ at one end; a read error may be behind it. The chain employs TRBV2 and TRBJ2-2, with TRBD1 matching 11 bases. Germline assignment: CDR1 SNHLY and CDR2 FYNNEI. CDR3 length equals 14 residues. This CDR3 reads CASSLKPGQGEVFF. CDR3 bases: TGTGCCAGCAGTTTGAAGCCGGGACAGGGGGAGGTGTTTTTT.

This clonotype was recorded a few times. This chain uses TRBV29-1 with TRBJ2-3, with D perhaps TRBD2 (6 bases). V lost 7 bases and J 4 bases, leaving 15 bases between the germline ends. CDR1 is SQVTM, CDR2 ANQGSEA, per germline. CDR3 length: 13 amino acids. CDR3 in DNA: TGCAGCGCCCGACGGGCGGGGCCAGATACGCAGTATTTT. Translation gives CSARRAGPDTQYF.

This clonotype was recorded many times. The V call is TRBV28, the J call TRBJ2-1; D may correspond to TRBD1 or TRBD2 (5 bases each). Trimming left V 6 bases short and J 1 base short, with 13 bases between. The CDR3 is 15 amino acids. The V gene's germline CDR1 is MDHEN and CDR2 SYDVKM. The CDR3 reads CASSSGRKSYNEQFF. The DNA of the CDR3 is TGTGCCAGCAGCTCAGGGAGAAAGTCCTACAATGAGCAGTTCTTC.

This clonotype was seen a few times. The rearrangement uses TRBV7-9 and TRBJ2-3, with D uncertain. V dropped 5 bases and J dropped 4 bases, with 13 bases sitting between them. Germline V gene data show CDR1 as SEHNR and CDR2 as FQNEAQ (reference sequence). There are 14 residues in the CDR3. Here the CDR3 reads CASSPTVVPDTQYF. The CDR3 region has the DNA TGTGCCAGCAGCCCGACTGTCGTCCCAGATACGCAGTATTTT.

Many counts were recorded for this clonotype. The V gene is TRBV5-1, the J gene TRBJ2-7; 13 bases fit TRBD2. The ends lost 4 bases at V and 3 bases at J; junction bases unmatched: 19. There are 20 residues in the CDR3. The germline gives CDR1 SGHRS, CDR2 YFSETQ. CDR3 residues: CASSGERRLAGGYYVYEQYF. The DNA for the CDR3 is TGCGCCAGCAGCGGGGAGAGGAGACTAGCGGGAGGATATTATGTCTACGAGCAGTACTTC. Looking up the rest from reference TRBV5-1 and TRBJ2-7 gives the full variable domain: KAGVTQTPRYLIKTRGQQVTLSCSPISGHRSVSWYQQTPGQGLQFLFEYFSETQRNKGNFPGRFSGRQFSNSRSEMNVSTLELGDSALYLCASSGERRLAGGYYVYEQYFGPGTRLTVT.

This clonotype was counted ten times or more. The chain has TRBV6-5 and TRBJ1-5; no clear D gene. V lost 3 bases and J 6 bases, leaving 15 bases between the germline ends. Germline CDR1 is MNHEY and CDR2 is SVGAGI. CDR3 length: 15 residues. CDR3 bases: TGTGCCAGCAGTTATGGCGGAGTACGAGGTCAGCCCCAGCATTTT. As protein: CASSYGGVRGQPQHF.